Below, one TCR beta chain is given with its context. Its antigen is undetermined. This entry belongs to a study of identical twins. General observations from the study: In cord blood, abundant beta clonotypes had fewer insertions; memory showed no trend. Models came in too low on out-of-frame TCR alpha sharing in monozygotic twins.

CDR3 length: 15 amino acids. CDR1 is SGHAT and CDR2 is FQNNGV in the germline V gene. V lost 0 bases, J lost 9 bases, and 6 bases stayed unmatched. A universal primer site was created by template switching, with the cDNA bearing unique molecular identifiers. TCRdb analysed the 5' RACE reads with MiXCR anew, one entry per CDR3 protein. The sample records 750,000 to 950,000 distinct CDR3 sequences, about 12% being singletons. Among all donors, each was a healthy Caucasian. The same sample was also studied in work on yellow fever vaccine responses in identical twins.

The receptor comes from a woman in her late teens or twenties in good health. The chain has TRBV11-2 and TRBJ2-1; 9 positions agree with TRBD2. Sample: PBMCs. The CDR3: CASSLEGRGGAEQFF. The CDR3 DNA follows: TGTGCCAGCAGCTTAGAGGGGCGCGGGGGGGCTGAGCAGTTCTTC.